Listed below are T cell receptor beta chains from one sample, sequenced in a study of blood T cell repertoires in COVID-19. Produced via immunoSEQ multiplex PCR; TCRdb's table is partial and in-frame only. In the table there are 100,000 to 130,000 clones, about four fifths of which are singletons. The specimen sequenced was peripheral blood. The source is a man between 65 and 85 years old with acute or convalescent COVID-19. CDR3s include the opening cysteine and the closing phenylalanine or tryptophan. The D gene is left open where the match is weak. Some rows have no size entry. The others give once, few or many, or a class for an expanded clone.

d_call,v_call,j_call,clone_size,cdr3_nt,cdr3_aa
TRBD2,TRBV29-1,TRBJ2-7,NA,TGCAGCGTTTCATCTAGCGGGGGGTCCACCGAGCAGTACTTC,CSVSSSGGSTEQYF
TRBD1,TRBV3-1/TRBV3-2,TRBJ2-5,NA,TGTGCCAGGGCGAGGGGACAGCCCCAAGAGACCCAGTACTTC,CARARGQPQETQYF
TRBD2,TRBV18,TRBJ2-1,NA,TGTGCCAGCTCACCAGCCCAGCGGGGGGGCGGTGAGCAGTTCTTC,CASSPAQRGGGEQFF
NA,TRBV12-3/TRBV12-4,TRBJ2-3,few,TGTGCCAGCAGGACTAGCACAGATACGCAGTATTTT,CASRTSTDTQYF
TRBD1,TRBV4-3,TRBJ1-2,NA,TGCGCCAGCAGCCAGGAACAGGGGATTGGTGGCTACACCTTC,CASSQEQGIGGYTF
NA,TRBV3-1/TRBV3-2,TRBJ1-2,NA,TGTGCCAGCAGCCAAGATCTGACAGGTCCATATGGCTACACCTTC,CASSQDLTGPYGYTF
TRBD1,TRBV7-3,TRBJ2-7,NA,TGTGCCAGCAGCTCCCACCGGGACAGCGAGCAGTACTTC,CASSSHRDSEQYF
NA,TRBV12-3/TRBV12-4,TRBJ2-7,NA,TGTGCCAGCAGTTTGGCTGACTGGTCCGAGCAGTACTTC,CASSLADWSEQYF
NA,TRBV21-1,TRBJ2-7,few,TGTGCCAGCAGCAAAGTTGCTCGGGTTTACGGTAAGTGGTACGAGCAGTACTTC,CASSKVARVYGKWYEQYF
TRBD2,TRBV29-1,TRBJ2-5,NA,TGCAGCGTTGGGGCTAGCGGACAAGAGACCCAGTACTTC,CSVGASGQETQYF
TRBD1,TRBV5-1,TRBJ2-7,once,TGCGCCAGCAGCAGCGATCACAGGGGTAGGGAGCAGTACTTC,CASSSDHRGREQYF
NA,TRBV11-1,TRBJ2-3,NA,TGTGCCAGCAGCTTCACGGGGGAGGCAGATACGCAGTATTTT,CASSFTGEADTQYF
TRBD2,TRBV9,TRBJ2-2,NA,TGTGCCAGCAGCCCGGGACTAGCGGGGGCCCTCGGCGGGGAGCTGTTTTTT,CASSPGLAGALGGELFF